This T cell receptor (beta chain) stems from a study of blood T cell repertoires in COVID-19. TCRdb keeps only in-frame clones here, not all; method: immunoSEQ multiplex PCR. In the table there are over 300,000 clones, 87% of which are singletons. The CDR3 runs to 15 residues. The germline gives CDR1 SGHDT, CDR2 YYEEEE. Trimming left V 4 bases short and J 0 bases short, with 11 bases between. The sequenced sample was PBMCs or T cells enriched from blood (not recorded which). This rearrangement joins TRBV5-6 to TRBJ1-3, with D hard to call. The sequence was obtained from a woman aged 25-40 years who had recovered from COVID-19. This chain's CDR3 is CASSPNANSGNTIYF. In nucleotides, the CDR3 is TGTGCCAGCAGCCCGAACGCGAACTCTGGAAACACCATATATTTT.